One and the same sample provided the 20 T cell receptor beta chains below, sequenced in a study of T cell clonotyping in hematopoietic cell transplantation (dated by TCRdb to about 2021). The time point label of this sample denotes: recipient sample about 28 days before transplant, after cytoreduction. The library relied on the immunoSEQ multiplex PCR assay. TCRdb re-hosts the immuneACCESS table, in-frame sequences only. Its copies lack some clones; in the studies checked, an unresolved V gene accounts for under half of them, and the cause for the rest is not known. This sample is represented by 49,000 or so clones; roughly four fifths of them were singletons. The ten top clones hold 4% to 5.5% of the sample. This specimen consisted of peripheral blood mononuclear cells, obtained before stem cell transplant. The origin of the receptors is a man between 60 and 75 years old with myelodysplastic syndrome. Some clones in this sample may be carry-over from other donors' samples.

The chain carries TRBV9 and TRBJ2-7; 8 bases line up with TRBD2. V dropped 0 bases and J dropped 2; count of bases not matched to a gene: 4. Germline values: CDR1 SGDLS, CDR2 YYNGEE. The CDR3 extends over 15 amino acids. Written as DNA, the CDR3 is TGTGCCAGCAGCGTAGATCCGGGAGGGACCTACGAGCAGTACTTC. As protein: CASSVDPGGTYEQYF.

The CDR3 nucleotides read TGTGCCACAAAAGGCGAGGGTGAAGCTTTCTTT. Translation: CATKGEGEAFF. The chain links TRBV6-1 to TRBJ1-1; D unclear. V shed 10 bases and J shed 7 bases, with 13 bases lying between them. The CDR3 is 11 amino acids. The V gene's germline CDR1 is MNHNS and CDR2 SASEGT.

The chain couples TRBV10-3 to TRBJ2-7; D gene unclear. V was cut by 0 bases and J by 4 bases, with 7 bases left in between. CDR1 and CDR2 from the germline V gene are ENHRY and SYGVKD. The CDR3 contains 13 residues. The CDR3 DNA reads TGTGCCATCAGTGAGTCGGTCATATACGAGCAGTACTTC. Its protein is CAISESVIYEQYF.

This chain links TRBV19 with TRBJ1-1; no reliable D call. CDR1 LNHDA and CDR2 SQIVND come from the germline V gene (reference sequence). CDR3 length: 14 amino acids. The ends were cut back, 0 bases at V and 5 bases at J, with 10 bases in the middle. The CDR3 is CASSIDRRKTEAFF. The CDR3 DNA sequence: TGTGCCAGTAGTATAGATCGAAGGAAAACTGAAGCTTTCTTT. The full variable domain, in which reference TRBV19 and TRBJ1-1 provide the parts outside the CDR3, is DGGITQSPKYLFRKEGQNVTLSCEQNLNHDAMYWYRQDPGQGLRLIYYSQIVNDFQKGDIAEGYSVSREKKESFPLTVTSAQKNPTAFYLCASSIDRRKTEAFFGQGTRLTVV.

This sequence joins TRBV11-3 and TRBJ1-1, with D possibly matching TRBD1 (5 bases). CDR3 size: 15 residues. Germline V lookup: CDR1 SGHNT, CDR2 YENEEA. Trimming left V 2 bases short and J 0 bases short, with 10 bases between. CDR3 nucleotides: TGTGCCAGCAGCTTAAGTAGCAGGGTGAACACTGAAGCTTTCTTT. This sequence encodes CASSLSSRVNTEAFF.

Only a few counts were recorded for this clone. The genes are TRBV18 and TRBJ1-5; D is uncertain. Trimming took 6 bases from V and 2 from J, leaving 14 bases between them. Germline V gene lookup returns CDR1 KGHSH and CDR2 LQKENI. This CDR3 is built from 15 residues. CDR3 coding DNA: TGTGCCAGCTCCTCGGGAGTCCCCGGCAATCAGCCCCAGCATTTT. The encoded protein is CASSSGVPGNQPQHF.

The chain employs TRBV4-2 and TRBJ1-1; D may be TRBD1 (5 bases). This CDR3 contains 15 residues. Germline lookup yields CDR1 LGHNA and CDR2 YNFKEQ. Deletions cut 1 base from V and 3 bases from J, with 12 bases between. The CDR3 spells CASSQGVWGDTEAFF. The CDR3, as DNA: TGTGCCAGCAGCCAAGGCGTTTGGGGGGACACTGAAGCTTTCTTT.

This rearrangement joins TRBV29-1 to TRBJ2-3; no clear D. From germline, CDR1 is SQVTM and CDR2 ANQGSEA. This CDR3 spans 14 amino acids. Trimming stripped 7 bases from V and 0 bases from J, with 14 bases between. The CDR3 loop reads CSARTSTSTDTQYF. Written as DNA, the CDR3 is TGCAGCGCCCGTACGTCTACTAGCACAGATACGCAGTATTTT.

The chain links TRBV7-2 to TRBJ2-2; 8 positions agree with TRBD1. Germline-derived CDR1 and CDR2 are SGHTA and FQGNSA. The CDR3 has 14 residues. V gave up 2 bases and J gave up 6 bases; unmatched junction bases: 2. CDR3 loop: CASSLHRGAGELFF. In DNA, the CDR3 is TGTGCCAGCAGCTTACACAGGGGGGCCGGGGAGCTGTTTTTT.

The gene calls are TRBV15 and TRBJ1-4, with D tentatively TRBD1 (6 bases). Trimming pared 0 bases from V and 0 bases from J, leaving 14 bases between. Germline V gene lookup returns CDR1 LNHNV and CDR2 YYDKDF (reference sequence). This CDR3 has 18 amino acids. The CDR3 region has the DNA TGTGCCACCAGCAGAGACGAAGGACAGCTATCAACTAATGAAAAACTGTTTTTT. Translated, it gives CATSRDEGQLSTNEKLFF.

CDR3 sequence: CASSLLAGGYTDTQYF. In DNA, the CDR3 is TGTGCCAGCAGCCTTCTGGCGGGGGGTTACACAGATACGCAGTATTTT. This chain links TRBV6-6 with TRBJ2-3; 8 nucleotides agree with TRBD2. With V trimmed by 6 bases and J by 2 bases, 10 bases remained unmatched. The V gene's germline CDR1 is MNHNY and CDR2 SVGAGI (reference sequence). The CDR3 contains 16 residues.

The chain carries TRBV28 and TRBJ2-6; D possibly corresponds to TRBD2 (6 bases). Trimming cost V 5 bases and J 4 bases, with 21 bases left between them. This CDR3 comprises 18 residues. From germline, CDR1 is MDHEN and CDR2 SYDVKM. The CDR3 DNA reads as TGTGCCAGCAGTAGCCGTGGCGGGGTCGGTCTCGGGGCCAACGTCCTGACTTTC. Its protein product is CASSSRGGVGLGANVLTF.

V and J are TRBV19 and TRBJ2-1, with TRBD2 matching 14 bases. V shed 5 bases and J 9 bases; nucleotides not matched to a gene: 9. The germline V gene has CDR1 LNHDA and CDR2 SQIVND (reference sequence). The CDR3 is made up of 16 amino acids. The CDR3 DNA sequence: TGTGCCAGTAGTTCCTCGACTAGCGGGGGGGCCGGTGAGCAGTTCTTC. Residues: CASSSSTSGGAGEQFF.

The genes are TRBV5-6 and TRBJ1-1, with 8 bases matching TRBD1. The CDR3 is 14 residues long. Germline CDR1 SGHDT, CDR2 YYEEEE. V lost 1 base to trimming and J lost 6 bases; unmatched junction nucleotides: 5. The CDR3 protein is CASSLRGQGSEAFF. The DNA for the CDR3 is TGTGCCAGCAGCTTGCGAGGACAGGGCTCTGAAGCTTTCTTT.

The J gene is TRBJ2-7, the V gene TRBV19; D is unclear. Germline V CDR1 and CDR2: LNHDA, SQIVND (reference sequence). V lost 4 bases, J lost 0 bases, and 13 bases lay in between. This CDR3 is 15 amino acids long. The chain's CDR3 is CASSTDLSFSYEQYF. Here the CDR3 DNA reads TGTGCCAGTAGTACCGATCTGTCCTTCTCCTACGAGCAGTACTTC.

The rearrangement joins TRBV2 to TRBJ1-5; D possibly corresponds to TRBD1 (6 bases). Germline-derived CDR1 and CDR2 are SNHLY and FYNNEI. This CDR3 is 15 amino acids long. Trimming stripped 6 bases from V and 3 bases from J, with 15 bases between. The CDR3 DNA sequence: TGTGCCAGCAGCCTTGGGGGGGCCAACAATCAGCCCCAGCATTTT. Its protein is CASSLGGANNQPQHF.

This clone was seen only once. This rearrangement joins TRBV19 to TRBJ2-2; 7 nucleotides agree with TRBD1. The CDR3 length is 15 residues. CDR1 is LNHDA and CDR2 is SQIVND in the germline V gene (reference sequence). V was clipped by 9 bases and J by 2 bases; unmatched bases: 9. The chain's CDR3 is CASDTGTVNTGELFF. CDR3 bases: TGTGCCAGCGACACCGGGACAGTCAACACCGGGGAGCTGTTTTTT. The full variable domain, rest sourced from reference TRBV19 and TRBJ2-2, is DGGITQSPKYLFRKEGQNVTLSCEQNLNHDAMYWYRQDPGQGLRLIYYSQIVNDFQKGDIAEGYSVSREKKESFPLTVTSAQKNPTAFYLCASDTGTVNTGELFFGEGSRLTVL.

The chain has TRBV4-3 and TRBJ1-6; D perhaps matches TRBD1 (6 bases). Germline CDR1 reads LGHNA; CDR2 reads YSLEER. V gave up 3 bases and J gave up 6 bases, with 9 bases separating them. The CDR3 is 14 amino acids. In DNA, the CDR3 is TGCGCCAGCAGCCACGGGGGCGTTAATTCACCCCTCCACTTT. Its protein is CASSHGGVNSPLHF.

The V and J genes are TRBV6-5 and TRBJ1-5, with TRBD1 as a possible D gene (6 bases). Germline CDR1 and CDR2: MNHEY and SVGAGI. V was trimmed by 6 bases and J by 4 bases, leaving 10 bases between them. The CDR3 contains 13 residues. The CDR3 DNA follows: TGTGCCAGCAGCCAACAGGGAAATCAGCCCCAGCATTTT. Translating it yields CASSQQGNQPQHF.

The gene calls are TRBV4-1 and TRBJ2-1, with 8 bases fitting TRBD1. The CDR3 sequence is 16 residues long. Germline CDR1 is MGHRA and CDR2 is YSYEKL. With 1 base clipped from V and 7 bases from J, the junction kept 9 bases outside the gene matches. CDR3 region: CASSQGWQGAGNEQFF. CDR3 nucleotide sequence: TGCGCCAGCAGCCAAGGGTGGCAGGGGGCGGGAAATGAGCAGTTCTTC.